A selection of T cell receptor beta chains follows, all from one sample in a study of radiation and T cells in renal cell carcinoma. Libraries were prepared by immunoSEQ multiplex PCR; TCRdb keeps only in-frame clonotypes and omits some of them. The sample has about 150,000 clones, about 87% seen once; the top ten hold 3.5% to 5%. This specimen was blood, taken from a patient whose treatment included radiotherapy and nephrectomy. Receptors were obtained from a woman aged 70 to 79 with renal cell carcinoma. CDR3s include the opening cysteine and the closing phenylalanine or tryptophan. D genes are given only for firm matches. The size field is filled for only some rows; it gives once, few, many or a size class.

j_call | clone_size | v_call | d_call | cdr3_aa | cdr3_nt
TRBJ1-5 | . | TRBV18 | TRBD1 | CASSWTGTYQPQHF | TGTGCCAGCTCATGGACAGGGACCTATCAGCCCCAGCATTTT
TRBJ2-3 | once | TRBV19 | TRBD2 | CASTPTSHRSDTQYF | TGTGCCAGTACCCCGACTAGCCATCGATCAGATACGCAGTATTTT
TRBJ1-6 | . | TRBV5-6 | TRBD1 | CASRRDRDNSPLHF | TGTGCCAGCAGACGGGACAGGGACAATTCACCCCTCCACTTT
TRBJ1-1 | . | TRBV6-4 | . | CASSPGEWTEAFF | TGTGCCAGCAGCCCGGGAGAATGGACTGAAGCTTTCTTT
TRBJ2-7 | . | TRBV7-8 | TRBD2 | CASSTQGLAGLYEQYF | TGTGCCAGCAGCACCCAAGGACTAGCGGGCCTCTACGAGCAGTACTTC
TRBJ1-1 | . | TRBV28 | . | CASSLLGTEAFF | TGTGCCAGCAGTTTATTAGGAACTGAAGCTTTCTTT
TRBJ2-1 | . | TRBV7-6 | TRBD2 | CASSGAGEENEQFF | TGTGCCAGCTCAGGAGCGGGGGAAGAGAATGAGCAGTTCTTC
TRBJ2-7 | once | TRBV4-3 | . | CASSQDLVTGEQYF | TGCGCCAGCAGCCAAGATCTTGTGACGGGGGAGCAGTACTTC
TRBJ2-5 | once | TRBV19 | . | CASTNRYQETQYF | TGTGCCAGTACGAACAGATACCAAGAGACCCAGTACTTC
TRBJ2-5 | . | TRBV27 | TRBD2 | CASSLVSGGGQETQYF | TGTGCCAGCAGCTTAGTTAGCGGGGGAGGTCAGGAGACCCAGTACTTC
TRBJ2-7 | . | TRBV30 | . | CAWSVDWVDEQYF | TGTGCCTGGAGTGTAGATTGGGTAGACGAGCAGTACTTC
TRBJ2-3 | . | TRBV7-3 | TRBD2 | CASSLAGGRTDTQYF | TGTGCCAGCAGCTTGGCGGGGGGTCGGACAGATACGCAGTATTTT
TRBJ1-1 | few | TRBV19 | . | CASGEPNTEAFF | TGTGCCAGTGGAGAGCCGAACACTGAAGCTTTCTTT
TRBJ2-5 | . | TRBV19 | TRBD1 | CASSRTGGQETQYF | TGTGCCAGTAGTAGAACAGGGGGTCAAGAGACCCAGTACTTC
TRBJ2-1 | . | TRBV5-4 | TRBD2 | CASSSGTSGTSSYNEQFF | TGTGCCAGCAGCTCAGGGACTAGCGGGACGAGCTCCTACAATGAGCAGTTCTTC
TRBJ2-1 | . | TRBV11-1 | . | CASSLRGRSSYNEQFF | TGTGCCAGCAGCTTGAGGGGCCGGAGCTCCTACAATGAGCAGTTCTTC
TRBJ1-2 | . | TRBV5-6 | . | CASSLGWDRYYGYTF | TGTGCCAGCAGCTTGGGATGGGATCGGTACTATGGCTACACCTTC
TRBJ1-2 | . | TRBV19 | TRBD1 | CASSNRGNYGYTF | TGTGCCAGTAGTAACAGGGGGAACTATGGCTACACCTTC
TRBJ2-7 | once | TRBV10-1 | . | CASRRYRYEQYF | TGCGCCAGCAGAAGGTACCGGTACGAGCAGTACTTC
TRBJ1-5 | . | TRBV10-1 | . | CASSESGGARSNQPQHF | TGCGCCAGCAGTGAGTCGGGAGGGGCGCGGAGCAATCAGCCCCAGCATTTT
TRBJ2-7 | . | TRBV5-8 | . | CASSLYATYEQYF | TGTGCCAGCAGCTTGTACGCTACCTACGAGCAGTACTTC
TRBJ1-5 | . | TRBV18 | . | CASSPPGIGNQPQHF | TGTGCCAGCTCACCTCCGGGTATCGGCAATCAGCCCCAGCATTTT
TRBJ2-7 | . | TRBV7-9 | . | CASSLGRGGEQYF | TGTGCCAGCAGCTTAGGCAGGGGGGGCGAGCAGTACTTC
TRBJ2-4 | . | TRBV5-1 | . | CASSLRPNGAKNIQYF | TGCGCCAGCAGCTTGCGGCCGAATGGGGCCAAAAACATTCAGTACTTC
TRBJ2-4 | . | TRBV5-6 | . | CASSLGGIQYF | TGTGCCAGCAGCTTAGGCGGCATTCAGTACTTC
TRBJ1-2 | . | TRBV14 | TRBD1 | CASSQGRGQANYGYTF | TGTGCCAGCAGCCAAGGCCGGGGACAGGCTAACTATGGCTACACCTTC
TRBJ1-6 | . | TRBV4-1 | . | CASSQDIRSSYNSPLHF | TGCGCCAGCAGCCAAGATATTAGGAGCTCCTATAATTCACCCCTCCACTTT
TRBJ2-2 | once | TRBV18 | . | CASSPPGGRNTGELFF | TGTGCCAGCTCACCACCGGGGGGCCGGAACACCGGGGAGCTGTTTTTT
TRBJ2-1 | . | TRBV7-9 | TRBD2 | CASSPPGGTYNEQFF | TGTGCCAGCAGTCCCCCGGGGGGAACCTACAATGAGCAGTTCTTC
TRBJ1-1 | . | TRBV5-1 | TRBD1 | CASSLGQFRTEAFF | TGCGCCAGCAGCCTGGGACAGTTCAGGACTGAAGCTTTCTTT
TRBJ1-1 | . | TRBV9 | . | CASSVGGGPEAFF | TGTGCCAGCAGCGTAGGGGGGGGCCCTGAAGCTTTCTTT
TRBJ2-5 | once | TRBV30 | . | CAWSPLGGGQETQYF | TGTGCCTGGAGTCCTCTAGGTGGTGGGCAAGAGACCCAGTACTTC
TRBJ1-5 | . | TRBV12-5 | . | CASGIDDLPQHF | TGTGCTAGTGGTATTGATGACCTCCCCCAGCATTTT
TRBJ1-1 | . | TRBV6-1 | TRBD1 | CASRDNRGSAEAFF | TGTGCCAGCAGAGACAACAGGGGCTCGGCTGAAGCTTTCTTT
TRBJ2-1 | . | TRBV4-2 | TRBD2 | CASSRTSGGPDNEQFF | TGTGCCAGCAGCCGCACTAGCGGGGGTCCCGACAATGAGCAGTTCTTC
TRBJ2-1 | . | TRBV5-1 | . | CASSLVSLSEQFF | TGCGCCAGCAGCTTGGTGAGTTTGAGTGAGCAGTTCTTC
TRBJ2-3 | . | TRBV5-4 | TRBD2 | CASSLGAGGPDTQYF | TGTGCCAGCAGCTTGGGAGCGGGGGGCCCCGATACGCAGTATTTT
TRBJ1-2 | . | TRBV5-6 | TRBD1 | CASSLKTGNYGYTF | TGTGCCAGCAGCTTGAAGACAGGGAACTATGGCTACACCTTC
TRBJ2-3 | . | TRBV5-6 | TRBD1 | CASRSGGADTQYF | TGTGCCAGCAGGTCAGGGGGCGCAGATACGCAGTATTTT
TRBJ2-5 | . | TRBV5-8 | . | CASRVLGRKQETQYF | TGTGCCAGCAGAGTGCTAGGGCGCAAACAAGAGACCCAGTACTTC
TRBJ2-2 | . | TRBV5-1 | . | CASSLATGNTGELFF | TGCGCCAGCAGCTTGGCCACGGGGAACACCGGGGAGCTGTTTTTT
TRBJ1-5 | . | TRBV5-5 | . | CASNPDFSNQPQHF | TGTGCCAGCAACCCAGATTTTAGCAATCAGCCCCAGCATTTT
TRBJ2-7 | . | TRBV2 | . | CASSGSYEQYF | TGTGCCAGCAGCGGGTCCTACGAGCAGTACTTC
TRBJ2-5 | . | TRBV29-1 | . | CSVDRLGGETQYF | TGCAGCGTTGACAGGCTCGGAGGAGAGACCCAGTACTTC
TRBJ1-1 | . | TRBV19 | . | CASSIRGNTEAFF | TGTGCCAGTAGTATACGGGGGAACACTGAAGCTTTCTTT
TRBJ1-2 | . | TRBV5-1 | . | CASSLEKGQGYTF | TGCGCCAGCAGCTTGGAAAAGGGGCAGGGCTACACCTTC